One sample yielded the 21 T cell receptor beta chains listed below, sequenced in a study of T cell changes during pregnancy in multiple sclerosis. Here immunoSEQ multiplex PCR was the method, and the copy in TCRdb shows in-frame clones only, minus some. Of roughly 48,000 clones in the sample, 85% to 95% are singletons; the top ten hold around 0.91%. The input for sequencing was CD4+ T cells from peripheral blood mononuclear cells, taken in the second trimester of pregnancy. Receptor source: a female donor in good health, enrolled as a control in a pregnancy study.

This chain links TRBV7-9 with TRBJ2-7, with TRBD2 identical over 7 bases. CDR3 size: 17 residues. In germline, CDR1 is SEHNR, CDR2 FQNEAQ (reference sequence). Trimming at V came to 7 bases and at J to 0 bases, leaving 15 bases not matched to a gene. The CDR3 bases are TGTGCCAGCACACTGGGAGGGACCTACTCTATCTCCTACGAGCAGTACTTC. The encoded protein is CASTLGGTYSISYEQYF.

The chain's CDR3 is CASSTANSGLSYEQYF. In nucleotides, the CDR3 is TGTGCCAGCAGCACGGCGAATAGCGGGTTGTCCTACGAGCAGTACTTC. V gene TRBV7-2 combines with J gene TRBJ2-7, with 7 bases lining up with TRBD2. CDR1 is SGHTA, CDR2 FQGNSA, per germline. After removal of 5 bases from V and 1 base from J, the junction contained 11 bases not matched to a gene. This CDR3 is built from 16 residues.

The rearrangement links TRBV5-6 to TRBJ2-3; a weak D match, TRBD1 (5 bases). The CDR3 is made up of 14 amino acids. Per the germline V gene, CDR1 is SGHDT and CDR2 is YYEEEE. Trimming took off 1 base at V and 2 bases at J, with 8 bases between the two ends. CDR3 DNA sequence: TGTGCCAGCAGCTTGCCAGGGCTCACAGATACGCAGTATTTT. This gives the protein CASSLPGLTDTQYF.

The rearrangement joins TRBV21-1 to TRBJ1-6. TRBV21-1 is reported as a pseudogene. The CDR3 runs 14 residues. This CDR3 is CASPWVRGNSPLHF. The CDR3 region has the DNA TGTGCCAGCCCCTGGGTCCGGGGAAATTCACCCCTCCACTTT.

This clone appeared a single time. The chain employs TRBV5-4 and TRBJ1-1; TRBD1 matches at 9 bases. The germline gives CDR1 SGHNT, CDR2 YYREEE (reference sequence). Trimming cost V 4 bases and J 8 bases; bases outside gene matches: 15. The CDR3 totals 16 residues. In DNA, the CDR3 is TGTGCCAGCAGCCTATCAACCACAGGGGGCTTAGGGGAAGCTTTCTTT. Protein sequence: CASSLSTTGGLGEAFF.

The chain uses TRBV19 and TRBJ1-5; the match to TRBD1 covers 10 bases. Germline CDR1 is LNHDA and CDR2 is SQIVND (reference sequence). The CDR3 has 16 amino acids. V gave up 5 bases and J gave up 1 base; unmatched junction bases: 5. Here the CDR3 reads CASSLRQGASNQPQHF. The DNA of the CDR3 is TGTGCCAGTAGTCTCCGACAGGGGGCAAGCAATCAGCCCCAGCATTTT.

The genes are TRBV18 and TRBJ1-5, with a tentative D call TRBD1 (5 bases). The CDR3 spans 13 residues. The V gene lost 5 bases and the J gene lost 7 bases, with 12 bases spanning the gap. CDR1 is KGHSH, CDR2 LQKENI, per germline. The CDR3 DNA follows: TGTGCCAGCTCAATGAGGGGAGGGCAGCCCCAGCATTTT. Translation gives CASSMRGGQPQHF.

The chain links TRBV7-2 to TRBJ2-3; tentatively, D is TRBD2 (6 bases). CDR1 is SGHTA and CDR2 is FQGNSA in the germline V gene. This CDR3 region has 17 residues. With 2 bases removed from V and 0 bases from J, the gap between germline ends came to 15 bases. Here the CDR3 DNA reads TGTGCCAGCAGCTTAAATGCCGGCGGGGTTAGCACAGATACGCAGTATTTT. Its translation: CASSLNAGGVSTDTQYF.

This clone was seen only a few times. The V call is TRBV6-4, the J call TRBJ2-3; a weak D match, TRBD2 (7 bases). V was cut by 2 bases and J by 0 bases, with 9 bases left in between. Germline CDR1 is MRHNA and CDR2 is SNTAGT. CDR3 length equals 15 residues. CDR3 residues: CASSDGGASTDTQYF. As DNA, the CDR3 is TGTGCCAGCAGTGACGGGGGGGCTAGCACAGATACGCAGTATTTT.

This rearrangement joins TRBV4-3 to TRBJ1-3; 9 bases agree with TRBD1. The CDR3 sequence is 16 residues long. Germline V CDR1 and CDR2: LGHNA, YSLEER. V shed 0 bases and J 9 bases; nucleotides not matched to a gene: 9. In DNA, the CDR3 is TGCGCCAGCAGCCAAGATTGGGGACAGGGAGGGGCCACCATATATTTT. Translated: CASSQDWGQGGATIYF.

The rearrangement uses TRBV5-1 and TRBJ1-2, with 7 nucleotides matching TRBD1. The CDR3 totals 14 residues. J lost 4 bases, V lost 4 bases, and 7 bases had no gene match. Germline V gene sequence: CDR1 SGHRS, CDR2 YFSETQ. CDR3 residues: CASSAEGTAYGYTF. DNA for the CDR3: TGCGCCAGCAGCGCCGAGGGGACAGCCTATGGCTACACCTTC.

V is TRBV6-1 and J is TRBJ1-2; no clear D. The CDR3 loop spans 17 amino acids. Trimming removed 1 base from V and 3 bases from J, with 18 bases in between. Per germline, CDR1 MNHNS and CDR2 SASEGT. The CDR3: CASSEELVGLIYYGYTF. CDR3 in DNA: TGTGCCAGCAGTGAAGAGTTAGTGGGCCTAATTTACTATGGCTACACCTTC.

The V call is TRBV14, the J call TRBJ1-2; D is unresolved. The CDR3 spans 16 residues. Trimming left V 2 bases short and J 4 bases short, with 17 bases between. In germline, CDR1 is SGHDN, CDR2 FVKESK. The CDR3 DNA reads as TGTGCCAGCAGCCAACAACCTTTTGGCGGATTCTATGGCTACACCTTC. Translated: CASSQQPFGGFYGYTF. The whole variable domain, remainder taken from reference TRBV14 and TRBJ1-2, is EAGVTQFPSHSVIEKGQTVTLRCDPISGHDNLYWYRRVMGKEIKFLLHFVKESKQDESGMPNNRFLAERTGGTYSTLKVQPAELEDSGVYFCASSQQPFGGFYGYTFGSGTRLTVV.

This chain joins TRBV6-1 and TRBJ2-1; tentatively, D is TRBD2 (6 bases). V was shortened by 2 bases and J by 0 bases, with 11 bases between the two germline ends. Germline V lookup: CDR1 MNHNS, CDR2 SASEGT. This CDR3 has 16 residues. CDR3 in amino acids: CASSEPSASSYNEQFF. The CDR3 region has the DNA TGTGCCAGCAGTGAACCTAGCGCTAGCTCCTACAATGAGCAGTTCTTC.

This clone occurred once. The chain links TRBV7-2 to TRBJ1-2; D gene ambiguous. Germline V gives CDR1 SGHTA, CDR2 FQGNSA. The CDR3 is 14 residues long. V shed 1 base and J shed 5 bases, with 11 bases lying between them. This CDR3 is CASSLGGRVYGYTF. In DNA, the CDR3 is TGTGCCAGCAGCTTAGGTGGGCGAGTTTATGGCTACACCTTC.

CDR3 sequence (DNA): TGCGCCAGCAGCCAAGGTCCTAGCGGGGGGGCCACGAATGAGCAGTTCTTC. Protein product: CASSQGPSGGATNEQFF. The V call is TRBV4-1, the J call TRBJ2-1; TRBD2 agrees at 12 bases. The ends lost 1 base at V and 7 bases at J; junction bases unmatched: 8. This CDR3 is built from 17 residues. Germline CDR1 is MGHRA and CDR2 is YSYEKL.

The J gene is TRBJ1-2, the V gene TRBV5-4; TRBD1 matches 11 bases. The CDR3 has 17 residues. Germline V gene lookup returns CDR1 SGHNT and CDR2 YYREEE (reference sequence). J lost 4 bases, V lost 4 bases, and 12 bases had no gene match. CDR3 amino acids: CASSQMDRGPGAYGYTF. Written as DNA, the CDR3 is TGTGCCAGCAGCCAGATGGACAGGGGGCCAGGGGCCTATGGCTACACCTTC.

The V gene is TRBV4-1, the J gene TRBJ1-5, with D possibly matching TRBD1 (6 bases). Trimming stripped 1 base from V and 4 bases from J, with 14 bases between. The CDR3 contains 16 residues. Looked up from germline, CDR1 is MGHRA and CDR2 is YSYEKL. The DNA of the CDR3 is TGCGCCAGCAGCCAAGGCGTGGGAGGGGGAAATCAGCCCCAGCATTTT. Its translation is CASSQGVGGGNQPQHF.

V usage is TRBV29-1 and J usage is TRBJ2-5, with 8 nucleotides matching TRBD1. The CDR3 loop spans 15 amino acids. Germline V lookup: CDR1 SQVTM, CDR2 ANQGSEA. With V trimmed by 4 bases and J by 5 bases, 12 bases remained unmatched. DNA for the CDR3: TGCAGCGTTGTTAGATACGGAGACAGGGGCGAGACCCAGTACTTC. Its protein is CSVVRYGDRGETQYF.

This clone appeared once. V gene TRBV10-3 combines with J gene TRBJ1-5; D not certain. Between the trimmed V and J ends, which lost 2 bases and 4 bases, there was a span of 18 bases. This CDR3 is 17 amino acids long. Germline V gene data show CDR1 as ENHRY and CDR2 as SYGVKD. CDR3 sequence reads: CAISEGGRGIRNQPQHF. Written as DNA, the CDR3 is TGTGCCATCAGTGAGGGTGGCCGAGGGATCAGAAATCAGCCCCAGCATTTT.

The chain links TRBV29-1 to TRBJ2-1; tentative D call: TRBD1 (6 bases). The V gene lost 4 bases and the J gene lost 6 bases, with 22 bases spanning the gap. Germline V gene data show CDR1 as SQVTM and CDR2 as ANQGSEA. There are 16 residues in the CDR3. CDR3 nucleotide sequence: TGCAGCGTTGTACGGGACATTCAGTTTGCTCGCAATGAGCAGTTCTTC. Residues: CSVVRDIQFARNEQFF.